The TCR beta chain under discussion was sequenced for a study of T cells after yellow fever vaccination. Study context: Fractions with few cells were prepared using SMART-Seq v4 Ultra Low Input.

The ends were cut back, 6 bases at V and 4 bases at J, with 13 bases in the middle. The CDR3 is made up of 13 amino acids. This clonotype was seen repeatedly, ten times or more. Its antigen remains unknown. By 5'RACE template switching, TCR cDNA was produced, with a universal primer site and UMIs added in the process. Using its own MiXCR run on the 5' RACE reads, TCRdb lists one record per CDR3 protein. The table records a few hundred thousand distinct CDR3 sequences, 6.5% to 7.5% of them present only once. Overall study results and limits: Secondary responses were weaker yet peaked faster, day 5 versus 15.

The rearrangement links TRBV12-3 or TRBV12-4 to TRBJ2-7; no firm D call. This sample comprised CD4+ T cells sorted from PBMCs, obtained on the day of the yellow fever booster vaccination. This sequence was found in a man aged 25-45 years who received the YFV17D yellow fever vaccine. CDR3 amino acids: CASSHGEVYEQYF. CDR3 sequence (DNA): TGTGCCAGCAGCCATGGGGAAGTGTACGAGCAGTACTTC.